Listed below are T cell receptor beta chains from one sample, sequenced in a study of siplizumab effects on memory and regulatory T cells. This table comes from immunoSEQ multiplex PCR, and its TCRdb copy is limited to in-frame clones, with some not included. Of 90,000 to 120,000 clones in the sample, more than 90% were seen once. The sample consisted of CD4+ T cells sorted from blood. The source of these receptors is a human donor in good health. Some clones in this sample may be carry-over from other donors' samples. The CDR3 runs from the conserved cysteine through the conserved F or W. A D gene is named only where the DNA matches it firmly. Clone size, where shown, is once, few, many, or a class for clones that have expanded.

>TRBJ1-5|NA|TRBD1|TRBV10-2
TGCGCCAGCAGTGAAATCACAGGGGGGAATCAGCCCCAGCATTTT
CASSEITGGNQPQHF
>TRBJ2-7|NA|NA|TRBV5-6
TGTGCCAGCAGCAGTATAGGGGGGCACGAGCAGTACTTC
CASSSIGGHEQYF
>TRBJ2-4|NA|NA|TRBV10-3
TGTGCCATCAGTGAGAATCAGAGGGGAGGGGGCAAAAACATTCAGTACTTC
CAISENQRGGGKNIQYF
>TRBJ2-1|NA|TRBD2|TRBV28
TGTGCCAGCAGTCCGGGGACTAGCGGGATGGGCAATGAGCAGTTCTTC
CASSPGTSGMGNEQFF
>TRBJ2-5|NA|NA|TRBV10-3
TGTGCCATCAGCGGACAGAACCAAGAGACCCAGTACTTC
CAISGQNQETQYF
>TRBJ2-2|NA|NA|TRBV15
TGTGCCACCAGCACGTTTTCAAAGAACACCGGGGAGCTGTTTTTT
CATSTFSKNTGELFF
>TRBJ2-1|NA|TRBD2|TRBV6-1
TGTGCCAGCAGTGAGGGGACTAGCGGGTTTTATGAGCAGTTCTTC
CASSEGTSGFYEQFF
>TRBJ2-5|NA|NA|TRBV28
TGTGCCAGCAGTTTCGGACTTACTATAGAGACCCAGTACTTC
CASSFGLTIETQYF
>TRBJ2-1|NA|NA|TRBV15
TGTGCCACCAGCAGAGTCAGCGGAGTAGGTAATGAGCAGTTCTTC
CATSRVSGVGNEQFF
>TRBJ2-5|NA|TRBD1|TRBV6-5
TGTGCCAGCAGATATCCGGGACAGGGGACTGGGACCCAGTACTTC
CASRYPGQGTGTQYF
>TRBJ2-7|once|NA|TRBV6-1
TGTGCCAGCAGTCGGACAGCCTACGAGCAGTACTTC
CASSRTAYEQYF
>TRBJ2-2|NA|NA|TRBV19
TGTGCCAGTAGGGGGGGAAGCGGAGGAACCGGGGAGCTGTTTTTT
CASRGGSGGTGELFF
>TRBJ2-1|NA|NA|TRBV19
TGTGCCACCCACGCGGACCTAAAAAACAATGAGCAGTTCTTC
CATHADLKNNEQFF
>TRBJ2-5|NA|TRBD2|TRBV14
TGTGCCAGCAGCCATACACTAGCGGACCAAGAGACCCAGTACTTC
CASSHTLADQETQYF
>TRBJ2-1|NA|NA|TRBV6-1
TGTGCCAGCAGTGTGACAACGAGGAATGAGCAGTTCTTC
CASSVTTRNEQFF
>TRBJ2-1|NA|TRBD1|TRBV12-5
TGTGCTAGTGGTTTCGACAGGGCCAATGAGCAGTTCTTC
CASGFDRANEQFF
>TRBJ1-2|NA|NA|TRBV9
TGTGCCAGCAGCCTCTTAATGGGGGGAGGCAATGGCTACACCTTC
CASSLLMGGGNGYTF
>TRBJ2-1|NA|TRBD2|TRBV12-5
TGTGCTAGTGGCAATACTAGCGGGAGCTACAATGAGCAGTTCTTC
CASGNTSGSYNEQFF
>TRBJ2-1|NA|TRBD2|TRBV10-3
TGTGCCATCAGCCCCTCTAGCGGGCGTTGGGAGCAGTTCTTC
CAISPSSGRWEQFF
>TRBJ2-5|NA|TRBD2|TRBV13
TGTGCCAGCAGCATGAGACTAGCGGGTCAAGAGACCCAGTACTTC
CASSMRLAGQETQYF
>TRBJ1-2|NA|NA|TRBV7-8
TGTGCCAGCAGCCCCCGGGACGGTTCCTATGGCTACACCTTC
CASSPRDGSYGYTF
>TRBJ2-1|NA|TRBD2|TRBV7-6
TGTGCCAGCAGCTTAAAACTAGCGGGAGGGTGGGAGCAGTTCTTC
CASSLKLAGGWEQFF
>TRBJ2-1|NA|TRBD2|TRBV10-2
TGCGCCAGTAGAGATAGCGGGAGGCATGAGCAGTTCTTC
CASRDSGRHEQFF
>TRBJ2-7|once|TRBD2|TRBV6-1
TGTGCCAGCAGTGGACAAGCCGGGAGGGTATACGAGCAGTACTTC
CASSGQAGRVYEQYF